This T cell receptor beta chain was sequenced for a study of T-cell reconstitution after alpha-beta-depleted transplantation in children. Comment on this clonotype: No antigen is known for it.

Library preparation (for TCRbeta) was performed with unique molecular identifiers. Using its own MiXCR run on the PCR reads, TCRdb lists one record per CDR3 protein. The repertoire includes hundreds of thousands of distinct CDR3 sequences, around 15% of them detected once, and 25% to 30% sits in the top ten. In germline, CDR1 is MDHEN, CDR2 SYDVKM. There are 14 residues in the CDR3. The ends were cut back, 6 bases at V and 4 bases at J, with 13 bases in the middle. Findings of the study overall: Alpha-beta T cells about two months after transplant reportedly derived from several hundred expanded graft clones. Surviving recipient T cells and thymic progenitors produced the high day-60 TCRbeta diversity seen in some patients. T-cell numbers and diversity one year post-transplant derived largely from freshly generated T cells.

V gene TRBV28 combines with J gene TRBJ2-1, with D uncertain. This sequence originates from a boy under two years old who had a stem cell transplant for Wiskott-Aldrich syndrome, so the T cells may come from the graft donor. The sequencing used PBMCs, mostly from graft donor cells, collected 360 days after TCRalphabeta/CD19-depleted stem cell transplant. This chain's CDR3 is CASRPLTSYNEQFF. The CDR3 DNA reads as TGTGCCAGCAGGCCTCTGACCTCATACAATGAGCAGTTCTTC. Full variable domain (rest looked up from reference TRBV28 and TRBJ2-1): DVKVTQSSRYLVKRTGEKVFLECVQDMDHENMFWYRQDPGLGLRLIYFSYDVKMKEKGDIPEGYSVSREKKERFSLILESASTNQTSMYLCASRPLTSYNEQFFGPGTRLTVL.